This TCR beta chain was observed in a study of shared clonotypes between healthy human individuals. Overall study context: Each donor's CD4 naive and CD4 memory cells filled three plates apiece, CD8 naive two, and CD8 memory one. General study findings and limits: Shared across four donors were around 4.7% of the naive CD4 clonotypes. Among donors, the sharing of clonotypes was expected to be influenced by sequencing depth.

In the case of this clone: The antigen is not known.

CDR3 length equals 13 residues. Trimming took off 5 bases at V and 1 base at J, with 11 bases between the two ends. Germline V gene lookup returns CDR1 SQVTM and CDR2 ANQGSEA. In the authors' methods: Junction-only sequences produced by ImmunoSEQ had no quality scores, so filtering differed. Assay used: immunoSEQ multiplex PCR; TCRdb lists only in-frame clones, some missing. D and trimming come from the DNA, and the V and J calls and clone size come from that table. The sample yields 2 million to 2.5 million clones, 80% to 95% seen once. This TCR was recovered from a man aged 18 to 30 in good health. Some clones in this sample may be carry-over from other donors' samples. Sequencing was done on a sample of naive CD4+ T cells from PBMCs. The subset here: CD45RA+ positively selected. The gene calls are TRBV29-1 and TRBJ2-5; D is perhaps TRBD1 or TRBD2 (6 bases each). The CDR3 region is CSVRGGSQETQYF. The CDR3 nucleotides read TGCAGCGTTCGAGGGGGGAGCCAAGAGACCCAGTACTTC.